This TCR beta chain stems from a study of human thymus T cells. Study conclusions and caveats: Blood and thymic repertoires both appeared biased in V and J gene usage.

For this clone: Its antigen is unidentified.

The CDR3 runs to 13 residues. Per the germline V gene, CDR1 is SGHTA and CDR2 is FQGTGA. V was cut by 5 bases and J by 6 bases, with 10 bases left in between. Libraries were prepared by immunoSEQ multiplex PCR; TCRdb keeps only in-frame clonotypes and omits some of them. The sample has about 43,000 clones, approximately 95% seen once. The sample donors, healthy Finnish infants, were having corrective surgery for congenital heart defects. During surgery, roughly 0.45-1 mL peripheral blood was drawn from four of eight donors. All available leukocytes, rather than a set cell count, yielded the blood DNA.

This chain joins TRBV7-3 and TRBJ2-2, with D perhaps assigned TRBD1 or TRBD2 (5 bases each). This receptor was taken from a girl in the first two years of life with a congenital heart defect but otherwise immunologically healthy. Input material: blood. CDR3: CASSRRGAGELFF. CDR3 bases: TGTGCCAGCAGCCGAAGGGGAGCCGGGGAGCTGTTTTTT.